Listed below are T cell receptor beta chains from one sample, sequenced in a study of T cell changes during pregnancy in multiple sclerosis. The data were produced by immunoSEQ multiplex PCR, yet TCRdb's version contains in-frame clones alone and is incomplete. The sample yields over 45,000 clones, 85% to 95% seen once. Sample: CD8+ T cells from peripheral blood mononuclear cells, taken in the third trimester of pregnancy. These receptors all come from a female donor with multiple sclerosis, enrolled in a pregnancy study. Each CDR3 is given without its conserved first and last residue. Size tells how often a clone was seen (once, few, many) or the class of an expanded clone, and some rows leave it out.

cdr3_aa: ASSLRSDTEAF
clone_size: .
v_call: TRBV13
j_call: TRBJ1-1

cdr3_aa: ASSQGVGQGYEQY
clone_size: .
v_call: TRBV4-3
j_call: TRBJ2-7

cdr3_aa: ASSLWQEPNGELF
clone_size: .
v_call: TRBV5-5
j_call: TRBJ2-2

cdr3_aa: ASSLPGLAEQY
clone_size: .
v_call: TRBV14
j_call: TRBJ2-7

cdr3_aa: ASNRSRAFYEQY
clone_size: .
v_call: TRBV4-2
j_call: TRBJ2-7

cdr3_aa: ASGKAGGLTGYT
clone_size: .
v_call: TRBV6-1
j_call: TRBJ1-2

cdr3_aa: ATSPSGGLETQY
clone_size: .
v_call: TRBV15
j_call: TRBJ2-5

cdr3_aa: ASSGGGYGILEQY
clone_size: .
v_call: TRBV5-4
j_call: TRBJ2-7

cdr3_aa: ASSLGTGFSIGYT
clone_size: .
v_call: TRBV5-6
j_call: TRBJ1-2

cdr3_aa: ASRLGPGFEAF
clone_size: .
v_call: TRBV5-1
j_call: TRBJ1-1

cdr3_aa: ATALAGVSEQF
clone_size: .
v_call: TRBV27
j_call: TRBJ2-1

cdr3_aa: ASSLMWVGGRFYEQY
clone_size: .
v_call: TRBV5-5
j_call: TRBJ2-7

cdr3_aa: ASSLGADQPQH
clone_size: few
v_call: TRBV11-2
j_call: TRBJ1-5

cdr3_aa: ASSQELRTGVQPQH
clone_size: .
v_call: TRBV4-2
j_call: TRBJ1-5

cdr3_aa: SVGLAGEIDTQY
clone_size: .
v_call: TRBV29-1
j_call: TRBJ2-3

cdr3_aa: ASSLTGGGNEQF
clone_size: .
v_call: TRBV19
j_call: TRBJ2-1

cdr3_aa: ASSLDLAGSEGTQY
clone_size: .
v_call: TRBV7-9
j_call: TRBJ2-3

cdr3_aa: ARSLVGGARNSNYGYT
clone_size: .
v_call: TRBV5-3
j_call: TRBJ1-2

cdr3_aa: ASKWAGPPDTQY
clone_size: once
v_call: TRBV19
j_call: TRBJ2-3

cdr3_aa: ASSLGLNSYEQY
clone_size: .
v_call: TRBV7-9
j_call: TRBJ2-7

cdr3_aa: ASSVVTSGRNEQF
clone_size: .
v_call: TRBV6-4
j_call: TRBJ2-1

cdr3_aa: ASSLGGAQGYT
clone_size: .
v_call: TRBV27
j_call: TRBJ1-2

cdr3_aa: ASKIQGAYNEQF
clone_size: .
v_call: TRBV6-1
j_call: TRBJ2-1

cdr3_aa: ASSLSGVSGTSGFSYEQY
clone_size: .
v_call: TRBV27
j_call: TRBJ2-7

cdr3_aa: ARSLKLLAGRGYTGELF
clone_size: .
v_call: TRBV5-3
j_call: TRBJ2-2

cdr3_aa: ASSIQGGYTGELF
clone_size: .
v_call: TRBV28
j_call: TRBJ2-2

cdr3_aa: ASSLDRGLFTGELF
clone_size: .
v_call: TRBV5-6
j_call: TRBJ2-2

cdr3_aa: SVSAQSNQPQH
clone_size: few
v_call: TRBV29-1
j_call: TRBJ1-5

cdr3_aa: ASSIRDRGGDTQY
clone_size: .
v_call: TRBV19
j_call: TRBJ2-3

cdr3_aa: ASSPGGRIYGYT
clone_size: .
v_call: TRBV27
j_call: TRBJ1-2

cdr3_aa: ASSFISSSGTEAF
clone_size: .
v_call: TRBV27
j_call: TRBJ1-1

cdr3_aa: ASSLEIAGDFDTQY
clone_size: .
v_call: TRBV5-6
j_call: TRBJ2-3

cdr3_aa: ASSLEGTGGAGAF
clone_size: .
v_call: TRBV27
j_call: TRBJ1-1

cdr3_aa: ASMTQGTQSNEQF
clone_size: .
v_call: TRBV28
j_call: TRBJ2-1

cdr3_aa: ASSLEQGDYEQY
clone_size: .
v_call: TRBV5-1
j_call: TRBJ2-7

cdr3_aa: ASSLVAGLNTGELF
clone_size: .
v_call: TRBV13
j_call: TRBJ2-2

cdr3_aa: ASRRSQGAEAF
clone_size: .
v_call: TRBV13
j_call: TRBJ1-1

cdr3_aa: ASRVSQGTYEQY
clone_size: .
v_call: TRBV27
j_call: TRBJ2-7

cdr3_aa: ASSPWQSSGANVLT
clone_size: once
v_call: TRBV19
j_call: TRBJ2-6

cdr3_aa: SVWAGGTEAF
clone_size: .
v_call: TRBV29-1
j_call: TRBJ1-1

cdr3_aa: ASTLGGANQPQH
clone_size: .
v_call: TRBV7-9
j_call: TRBJ1-5

cdr3_aa: ASSLGVESTDTQY
clone_size: .
v_call: TRBV11-3
j_call: TRBJ2-3

cdr3_aa: ASSTTDSNQPQH
clone_size: .
v_call: TRBV28
j_call: TRBJ1-5

cdr3_aa: ASSATYEQY
clone_size: .
v_call: TRBV28
j_call: TRBJ2-7

cdr3_aa: ASSQVLPLGSAYEQY
clone_size: .
v_call: TRBV4-1
j_call: TRBJ2-7

cdr3_aa: ASSLTPRDSLRPSSYEQY
clone_size: .
v_call: TRBV28
j_call: TRBJ2-7

cdr3_aa: ASSLATGELSYEQY
clone_size: .
v_call: TRBV7-8
j_call: TRBJ2-7

cdr3_aa: ASIGTGGSGYGYT
clone_size: .
v_call: TRBV6-1
j_call: TRBJ1-2

cdr3_aa: ASTGLAGGGETQY
clone_size: .
v_call: TRBV2
j_call: TRBJ2-5

cdr3_aa: AWRARTGITYEQY
clone_size: .
v_call: TRBV30
j_call: TRBJ2-7

cdr3_aa: ASSTQNSGANVLT
clone_size: .
v_call: TRBV19
j_call: TRBJ2-6

cdr3_aa: ASSQGRESTDTQY
clone_size: .
v_call: TRBV4-1
j_call: TRBJ2-3

cdr3_aa: ASRSIGGDEQF
clone_size: .
v_call: TRBV14
j_call: TRBJ2-1

cdr3_aa: AWSLGADYGYT
clone_size: .
v_call: TRBV30
j_call: TRBJ1-2

cdr3_aa: ASSASLAKTNEQF
clone_size: .
v_call: TRBV9
j_call: TRBJ2-1

cdr3_aa: ASSLEYGSSYEQY
clone_size: .
v_call: TRBV11-2
j_call: TRBJ2-7

cdr3_aa: ASSPGQGGNTEAF
clone_size: .
v_call: TRBV27
j_call: TRBJ1-1